What follows is one T cell receptor beta chain and its context. The sample is drawn from a study of shared clonotypes between healthy human individuals. In the study overall: Per donor, CD8 memory used one plate, CD8 naive used two, CD4 memory used three and CD4 naive used three.

The CDR3 is 16 residues long. With 7 bases removed from V and 5 bases from J, the gap between germline ends came to 21 bases. Germline V gene lookup returns CDR1 SNHLY and CDR2 FYNNEI. Some clones are missing from TCRdb's copy, which holds only in-frame ones; the method was immunoSEQ multiplex PCR. The sample includes around 2,000,000 clones, 85% to 95% of them seen just once. Sequenced sample: naive CD4+ T cells sorted from blood. The subset here: CD45RA+ positively selected. V gene TRBV2 combines with J gene TRBJ2-1, with unresolved D. This TCR derives from a man aged 18 to 30 in good health. The CDR3 sequence: CASKPPTVSGHNEQFF. In DNA, the CDR3 is TGTGCCAGCAAACCCCCGACCGTCTCCGGACACAATGAGCAGTTCTTC.